Presented here are 30 T cell receptor beta chains from one specimen sequenced in a study of blood T cell repertoires in COVID-19. Sequencing was performed with immunoSEQ multiplex PCR; in TCRdb, only in-frame clones are kept and a portion is missing. In the table there are 310,000 or so clones, roughly 90% of which are singletons. The sequenced sample consisted of peripheral blood. Receptors were obtained from a woman between 50 and 59 years old who had recovered from COVID-19.

This rearrangement joins TRBV29-1 to TRBJ2-5, with 9 bases fitting TRBD1. V shed 7 bases, J shed 5 bases, and the junction held 14 bases outside the gene matches. The germline V gene has CDR1 SQVTM and CDR2 ANQGSEA. The CDR3 has 15 residues. Here the CDR3 DNA reads TGCAGCGCTGGGACAGGGTCGGTGGGAGGGGAGACCCAGTACTTC. This gives the protein CSAGTGSVGGETQYF. Combining the CDR3 with reference TRBV29-1 and TRBJ2-5 gives the whole variable domain SAVISQKPSRDICQRGTSLTIQCQVDSQVTMMFWYRQQPGQSLTLIATANQGSEATYESGFVIDKFPISRPNLTFSTLTVSNMSPEDSSIYLCSAGTGSVGGETQYFGPGTRLLVL.

The rearrangement uses TRBV6-5 and TRBJ1-1; maybe TRBD1 (6 bases). Germline V CDR1 and CDR2: MNHEY, SVGAGI. Trimming left V 2 bases short and J 5 bases short, with 12 bases between. The CDR3 has 14 residues. Here the CDR3 DNA reads TGTGCCAGCAGTTACGCAGGGGTGATGACTGAAGCTTTCTTT. As protein: CASSYAGVMTEAFF.

In DNA, the CDR3 is TGTGCCAGCAGTTACTCGGGGGAGGTCACTGAAGCTTTCTTT. Protein product: CASSYSGEVTEAFF. The chain recombines TRBV6-5 with TRBJ1-1, with D perhaps TRBD1 (5 bases). Between the trimmed V and J ends, which lost 0 bases and 4 bases, there was a span of 9 bases. Germline V lookup: CDR1 MNHEY, CDR2 SVGAGI. The CDR3 runs to 14 residues.

In this sample, this clone turned up many times. The chain is built from TRBV6-1 and TRBJ2-7; TRBD2 matches 7 bases. V shed 2 bases and J 2 bases; nucleotides not matched to a gene: 6. Per the germline V gene, CDR1 is MNHNS and CDR2 is SASEGT. This CDR3 is 15 amino acids long. The CDR3 bases are TGTGCCAGCAGTGAATTGATGACTAGCCCCTACGAGCAGTACTTC. Its protein is CASSELMTSPYEQYF.

This clone was counted once. The chain links TRBV20-1 to TRBJ2-3, with 12 nucleotides matching TRBD2. CDR3 length equals 15 residues. Germline V gene lookup returns CDR1 DFQATT and CDR2 SNEGSKA (reference sequence). Trimming cost V 3 bases and J 8 bases; bases outside gene matches: 9. The CDR3 coding sequence is TGCAGTGCTAGTCATCTAGCGGGAGGGCCGGTTACGCAGTATTTT. Translating it yields CSASHLAGGPVTQYF.

The chain combines TRBV4-1 with TRBJ2-7; 9 positions agree with TRBD2. This CDR3 spans 18 amino acids. Germline V gene lookup returns CDR1 MGHRA and CDR2 YSYEKL. The J segment lost 2 bases and the V segment lost 0 bases, leaving 11 bases of the junction unmatched. CDR3: CASSQEEYLAGRAYEQYF. CDR3 coding DNA: TGCGCCAGCAGCCAAGAAGAGTATCTAGCGGGAAGGGCCTACGAGCAGTACTTC.

The rearrangement uses TRBV7-3 and TRBJ2-1, with 7 bases lining up with TRBD1. J gave up 7 bases and V 4 bases, and 4 bases lay outside the gene matches. This CDR3 spans 13 amino acids. CDR1 is SGHTA and CDR2 is FQGTGA in the germline V gene. CDR3 amino acids: CASSSDRVNEQFF. CDR3 in DNA: TGTGCCAGCAGCTCCGACAGGGTTAATGAGCAGTTCTTC.

J is TRBJ2-1 and V is TRBV6-2 or TRBV6-3; TRBD2 matches at 13 bases. V trimming: 2 bases; J trimming: 8 bases; junction bases outside the gene matches: 3. Germline loops: CDR1 MNHEY, CDR2 SVGEGT. The CDR3 is 15 residues long. In DNA form, the CDR3 reads TGTGCCAGCAGTTACCCGGGACTAGCGGGGTATGAGCAGTTCTTC. Protein: CASSYPGLAGYEQFF.

This clone showed up just once. V usage is TRBV27 and J usage is TRBJ1-2; D is unresolved. Trimming cost V 6 bases and J 2 bases, with 10 bases left between them. Germline CDR1 MNHEY, CDR2 SMNVEV (reference sequence). This CDR3 is built from 13 residues. For the CDR3, the DNA is TGTGCCAGCAGATACAGTGAAAACTATGGCTACACCTTC. This sequence encodes CASRYSENYGYTF.

The chain has TRBV7-9 and TRBJ2-4; 7 nucleotides agree with TRBD2. The CDR3 spans 17 residues. The germline V gene encodes CDR1 SEHNR and CDR2 FQNEAQ (reference sequence). V trimming: 0 bases; J trimming: 0 bases; junction bases outside the gene matches: 5. CDR3 nucleotides: TGTGCCAGCAGCTTAGCCTTAAGCGGGATAGCCAAAAACATTCAGTACTTC. Translating it yields CASSLALSGIAKNIQYF.

The CDR3 DNA sequence: TGTGCCAGCAACAGGCTTAATTACACTGAAGCTTTCTTT. Translating gives CASNRLNYTEAFF. V gene TRBV6-5 combines with J gene TRBJ1-1; maybe TRBD1 (5 bases). V was clipped by 7 bases and J by 3 bases, with 12 bases between them. The CDR3 has 13 residues. CDR1 MNHEY and CDR2 SVGAGI come from the germline V gene.

The chain carries TRBV6-2 or TRBV6-3 and TRBJ1-2; tentatively, D is TRBD1 (6 bases). The CDR3 loop spans 15 amino acids. V gave up 5 bases and J gave up 5 bases, with 18 bases separating them. Looked up from germline, CDR1 is MNHEY and CDR2 is SVGEGT. Here the CDR3 reads CASSTRKGQRYGYTF. The CDR3 coding sequence is TGTGCCAGCAGTACAAGAAAAGGACAGCGGTATGGCTACACCTTC.

The chain recombines TRBV19 with TRBJ2-7; D not resolved. The CDR3 extends over 15 amino acids. Germline values: CDR1 LNHDA, CDR2 SQIVND (reference sequence). V lost 2 bases and J 3 bases, leaving 14 bases between the germline ends. CDR3 sequence reads: CASSIRHPTSYEQYF. Written as DNA, the CDR3 is TGTGCCAGTAGTATAAGACATCCGACAAGCTACGAGCAGTACTTC.

The chain recombines TRBV6-2 or TRBV6-3 with TRBJ2-3; TRBD1 matches 9 bases. Germline loops: CDR1 MNHEY, CDR2 SVGEGT. The CDR3 runs to 15 residues. V gave up 2 bases and J gave up 0 bases; unmatched junction bases: 0. Here the CDR3 reads CASSYGQGSTDTQYF. The DNA of the CDR3 is TGTGCCAGCAGTTACGGACAGGGGAGCACAGATACGCAGTATTTT.

The rearrangement joins TRBV7-9 to TRBJ2-6; D gene unclear. The germline V gene encodes CDR1 SEHNR and CDR2 FQNEAQ (reference sequence). The V end was cut by 6 bases, the J end by 2 bases, with 5 bases between. CDR3 length equals 13 residues. Here the CDR3 reads CASRTAGANVLTF. CDR3 nucleotide sequence: TGTGCCAGCAGAACAGCTGGGGCCAACGTCCTGACTTTC.

The chain combines TRBV9 with TRBJ1-1; D unresolved. The V end lost 1 base, the J end lost 0 bases, and 13 bases lay between the germline ends. Germline CDR1 reads SGDLS; CDR2 reads YYNGEE. The CDR3 has 16 residues. The CDR3, as DNA: TGTGCCAGCAGCGTAATGGGAGAGGAGGTGAACACTGAAGCTTTCTTT. Amino acid sequence: CASSVMGEEVNTEAFF.

The J gene is TRBJ1-2, the V gene TRBV7-2; TRBD1 aligns across 10 bases. The length of the CDR3 is 14 residues. Germline V gene data show CDR1 as SGHTA and CDR2 as FQGNSA. J gave up 8 bases and V 5 bases, and 8 bases lay outside the gene matches. In DNA, the CDR3 is TGTGCCAGCAGCACCAGACAGGGGGCTCGGGGCTACACCTTC. Its translation: CASSTRQGARGYTF. Looking up the rest from reference TRBV7-2 and TRBJ1-2 gives the full variable domain: GAGVSQSPSNKVTEKGKDVELRCDPISGHTALYWYRQSLGQGLEFLIYFQGNSAPDKSGLPSDRFSAERTGGSVSTLTIQRTQQEDSAVYLCASSTRQGARGYTFGSGTRLTVV.

This chain links TRBV9 with TRBJ2-3; 11 bases align to TRBD2. Unmatched junction bases numbered 2, after V lost 0 bases and J lost 5 bases. Germline-derived CDR1 and CDR2 are SGDLS and YYNGEE. This CDR3 is built from 15 residues. CDR3 sequence reads: CASSVVAGGEDTQYF. CDR3 bases: TGTGCCAGCAGCGTAGTAGCGGGGGGGGAAGATACGCAGTATTTT. The whole variable domain, filled in from reference TRBV9 and TRBJ2-3, reads DSGVTQTPKHLITATGQRVTLRCSPRSGDLSVYWYQQSLDQGLQFLIQYYNGEERAKGNILERFSAQQFPDLHSELNLSSLELGDSALYFCASSVVAGGEDTQYFGPGTRLTVL.

The chain has TRBV18 and TRBJ1-1; D remains unclear. Germline CDR1 reads KGHSH; CDR2 reads LQKENI. This CDR3 contains 15 residues. V gave up 2 bases and J gave up 5 bases, with 15 bases separating them. The CDR3 region is CASSPTRAGLTEAFF. As DNA, the CDR3 is TGTGCCAGCTCACCAACGAGGGCAGGTCTAACTGAAGCTTTCTTT. The variable domain in full, completed from reference TRBV18 and TRBJ1-1, reads NAGVMQNPRHLVRRRGQEARLRCSPMKGHSHVYWYRQLPEEGLKFMVYLQKENIIDESGMPKERFSAEFPKEGPSILRIQQVVRGDSAAYFCASSPTRAGLTEAFFGQGTRLTVV.

The genes are TRBV5-5 and TRBJ1-6; 10 bases line up with TRBD1. This CDR3 has 18 amino acids. V dropped 4 bases and J dropped 3; count of bases not matched to a gene: 10. The germline V gene encodes CDR1 SGHKS and CDR2 YYEKEE (reference sequence). The CDR3 DNA is TGTGCCAGCAGCGGGGGACAGGGGTTTGTCCTCTATAATTCACCCCTCCACTTT. Translating it yields CASSGGQGFVLYNSPLHF.

This chain uses TRBV5-4 with TRBJ2-3; 8 bases are shared with TRBD1. Germline CDR1 SGHNT, CDR2 YYREEE (reference sequence). V dropped 4 bases and J dropped 5; count of bases not matched to a gene: 6. This CDR3 contains 14 residues. The DNA for the CDR3 is TGTGCCAGCAGCCTGCGACAGGGGAAAGATACGCAGTATTTT. The encoded protein is CASSLRQGKDTQYF.

This chain joins TRBV7-9 and TRBJ1-2; D remains ambiguous. Trimming cost V 1 base and J 5 bases, with 14 bases left between them. The CDR3 length is 15 residues. Germline CDR1 and CDR2: SEHNR and FQNEAQ (reference sequence). For the CDR3, the DNA is TGTGCCAGCAGCTTAGTTGAGGCAGCCCTATATGGCTACACCTTC. Its translation is CASSLVEAALYGYTF.

This clone was picked up a small number of times. The V gene is TRBV7-6, the J gene TRBJ2-3; a weak D match, TRBD1 (5 bases). The ends were cut back, 0 bases at V and 0 bases at J, with 10 bases in the middle. Per the germline V gene, CDR1 is SGHVS and CDR2 is FNYEAQ. There are 16 residues in the CDR3. The CDR3 nucleotides are TGTGCCAGCAGCTTAGCAGGGGCAACTAGCACAGATACGCAGTATTTT. It encodes CASSLAGATSTDTQYF.

This chain joins TRBV19 and TRBJ1-1; D is unclear. V shed 8 bases and J shed 3 bases, with 10 bases lying between them. Germline CDR1 and CDR2: LNHDA and SQIVND (reference sequence). The CDR3 is made up of 12 amino acids. DNA for the CDR3: TGTGCCAGTTCGGCGAGGGACACTGAAGCTTTCTTT. This gives the protein CASSARDTEAFF.

The chain couples TRBV4-2 to TRBJ2-5, with 11 bases matching TRBD2. The CDR3 has 15 amino acids. Germline assignment: CDR1 LGHNA and CDR2 YNFKEQ. V lost 0 bases to trimming and J lost 5 bases; unmatched junction nucleotides: 2. The CDR3, as DNA: TGTGCCAGCAGCCAAGAACTAGCGGGGGTGGAGACCCAGTACTTC. Amino acids: CASSQELAGVETQYF.

This chain connects TRBV30 to TRBJ2-5, with D perhaps TRBD1 (6 bases). Germline V CDR1 and CDR2: GTSNPN, SVGIG (reference sequence). The CDR3 is made up of 12 amino acids. V lost 5 bases to trimming and J lost 4 bases, with 11 bases between them. The CDR3 is CAWEGEAETQYF. CDR3 nucleotides: TGTGCCTGGGAGGGGGAAGCAGAGACCCAGTACTTC.

This sequence joins TRBV10-3 and TRBJ1-2, with 10 bases matching TRBD1. Trimming took 11 bases from V and 8 from J; bases not matched to a gene: 14. CDR1 is ENHRY, CDR2 SYGVKD, per germline. The CDR3 extends over 14 amino acids. CDR3 DNA sequence: TGTGCCGCCAGCTTCGCCGGGACAGGGGACGGCTACACCTTC. Translating gives CAASFAGTGDGYTF.

The rearrangement links TRBV5-4 to TRBJ2-6, with 9 positions matching TRBD2. The CDR3 has 16 residues. The junction had 10 bases not matched to a gene; V was cut back by 10 bases and J by 2 bases. The germline CDR1 and CDR2 sequences are SGHNT and YYREEE (reference sequence). CDR3 bases: TGTGCCGGCTGCCGAGCGGGGGGAACTGGGGCCAACGTCCTGACTTTC. Translated: CAGCRAGGTGANVLTF.

The chain uses TRBV10-3 and TRBJ2-1, with 7 bases that match TRBD2. Germline CDR1 ENHRY, CDR2 SYGVKD. Unmatched junction bases numbered 12, after V lost 2 bases and J lost 8 bases. This CDR3 spans 16 amino acids. This CDR3 reads CAISEPRTPAGDEQFF. The CDR3 DNA follows: TGTGCCATCAGTGAGCCCCGGACTCCGGCGGGAGATGAGCAGTTCTTC.

The chain couples TRBV5-1 to TRBJ2-7; 7 bases agree with TRBD1. The V gene end was trimmed by 2 bases and the J gene end by 3 bases; junction bases not matched to a gene: 5. Germline V gene lookup returns CDR1 SGHRS and CDR2 YFSETQ. The CDR3 consists of 14 residues. In nucleotides, the CDR3 is TGCGCCAGCAGCTTACCGGGACAGCTCTACGAGCAGTACTTC. Its protein product is CASSLPGQLYEQYF.